The 5 T cell receptor beta chains below all came from one sample that was sequenced in a study of blood T cells in healthy people across ages. Through a sample-barcoded 5' primer and a J-beta primer mix, a second PCR was run for roughly 6 to 12 cycles. From the 5' RACE reads, TCRdb called clonotypes with MiXCR, one entry per CDR3 protein. The sample shows 1.5 million to 2 million distinct CDR3 sequences, 28% of them seen only once. Sequencing input: blood. The receptor set was obtained from a woman aged 25-40 years in good health.

Regarding this clonotype: Since a much larger clone is just one base distant, this may be a read error. The limits of the CDR3 on the DNA are not certain, so only TCRdb's listed CDR3 is given. The chain couples TRBV27 to TRBJ1-2; TRBD1 is the table's D call and was not checked against the DNA. The CDR3 is made up of 16 amino acids, end residues included. Germline CDR1 MNHEY, CDR2 SMNVEV (reference sequence). CDR3 in amino acids: CASSFVGGGTDYGHTF.

This chain uses TRBV5-5 with TRBJ2-1; no reliable D call. The ends were cut back, 4 bases at V and 5 bases at J, with 10 bases in the middle. The CDR3 has 13 residues. Germline CDR1 SGHKS, CDR2 YYEKEE (reference sequence). For the CDR3, the DNA is TGTGCCAGCAGCCATAAGAGCCACAATGAGCAGTTCTTC. It is translated as CASSHKSHNEQFF.

Remarks on this clonotype: This may be a read error: a much more frequent sequence differs by one nucleotide. The J gene is TRBJ2-3, the V gene TRBV7-2; D unclear. The V end lost 6 bases, the J end lost 0 bases, and 4 bases lay between the germline ends. The CDR3 runs to 12 residues. Germline V gene sequence: CDR1 SGHTA, CDR2 FQGNSA. The CDR3 nucleotides read TGTACCAGCAGGATGAGCACAGATACGCAGTATTTT. Residues: CTSRMSTDTQYF.

This clonotype came up a few times. This chain links TRBV10-1 with TRBJ1-5, with D maybe TRBD1 (5 bases). The CDR3 contains 15 residues. The V end lost 2 bases, the J end lost 1 base, and 9 bases lay between the germline ends. Germline CDR1 WNHNN, CDR2 SYGVQD (reference sequence). The CDR3, as DNA: TGCGCCAGCAGTGAGAGACAGCAAAGCAATCAGCCCCAGCATTTT. It yields the protein CASSERQQSNQPQHF.

The V gene is TRBV20-1, the J gene TRBJ2-1, with D unresolved. This CDR3 spans 13 amino acids. Trimming pared 3 bases from V and 7 bases from J, leaving 13 bases between. Per the germline V gene, CDR1 is DFQATT and CDR2 is SNEGSKA (reference sequence). The CDR3 region is CSASPPTTNEQFF. CDR3 coding DNA: TGCAGTGCTAGTCCGCCCACAACTAATGAGCAGTTCTTC.